Below, one TCR beta chain is given with its context. Germline loops: CDR1 KGHSH, CDR2 LQKENI. CDR3 length: 14 amino acids. V lost 3 bases and J lost 7; bases outside the gene matches: 0. The sample originates from a study of cytomegalovirus exposure and HLA in healthy donors. PCR amplification relied on 60 Vbeta primers (plus 13 Jbeta primers). This table comes from immunoSEQ multiplex PCR, and its TCRdb copy is limited to in-frame clones, with some not included. In all, the sample yields more than 100,000 clones. This chain uses TRBV18 with TRBJ1-6, with 10 bases matching TRBD1. Sequencing was done on a sample of PBMCs. This receptor was identified in a man younger than 35 in good health and CMV-seronegative. The CDR3 protein is CASSPGQGNSPLHF. CDR3 DNA sequence: TGTGCCAGCTCACCGGGACAGGGGAATTCACCCCTCCACTTT.